This T cell receptor (beta chain) was profiled in a study of blood T cell repertoires in COVID-19. Measured with immunoSEQ multiplex PCR; TCRdb has only the in-frame clones, and not every one. The sample lists approximately 210,000 clones; 70% to 90% were seen once. Participants spanned ages roughly 18 to 90 years and resided in fewer than 30 US areas. Which cohort a participant joined came from the clinical history participants gave. The length of the CDR3 is 18 residues. Germline V gene data show CDR1 as MGHRA and CDR2 as YSYEKL. Germline trimming cut 2 bases from V and 2 bases from J; bases unmatched to any gene: 10.

The sequenced sample was PBMCs or T cells enriched from blood (not recorded which). The TCR was taken from a young woman who had recovered from COVID-19. J is TRBJ2-3 and V is TRBV4-1; TRBD1 aligns across 10 bases. The CDR3 spells CASSQLPGQGPSTDTQYF. CDR3 DNA sequence: TGCGCCAGCAGCCAATTACCGGGACAGGGGCCTTCCACAGATACGCAGTATTTT.